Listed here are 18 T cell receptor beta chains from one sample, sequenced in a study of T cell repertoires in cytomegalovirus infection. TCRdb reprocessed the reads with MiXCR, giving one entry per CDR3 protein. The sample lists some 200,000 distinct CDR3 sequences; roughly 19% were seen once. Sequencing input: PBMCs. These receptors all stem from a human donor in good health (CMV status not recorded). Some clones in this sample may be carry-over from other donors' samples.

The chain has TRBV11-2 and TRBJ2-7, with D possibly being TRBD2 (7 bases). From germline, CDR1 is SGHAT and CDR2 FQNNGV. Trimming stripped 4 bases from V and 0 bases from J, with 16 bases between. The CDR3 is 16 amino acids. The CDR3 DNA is TGTGCCAGCAGCTACGTGAGGGGGGGATTCTCCTACGAGCAGTACTTC. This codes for CASSYVRGGFSYEQYF. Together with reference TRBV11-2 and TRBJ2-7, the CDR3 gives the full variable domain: EAGVAQSPRYKIIEKRQSVAFWCNPISGHATLYWYQQILGQGPKLLIQFQNNGVVDDSQLPKDRFSAERLKGVDSTLKIQPAKLEDSAVYLCASSYVRGGFSYEQYFGPGTRLTVT.

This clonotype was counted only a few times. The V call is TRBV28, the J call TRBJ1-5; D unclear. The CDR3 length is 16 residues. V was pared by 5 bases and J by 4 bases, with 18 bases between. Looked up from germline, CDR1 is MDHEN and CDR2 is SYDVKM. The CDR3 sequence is CASSPGRRRPNQPQHF. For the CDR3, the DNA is TGTGCCAGCAGTCCCGGACGGCGCAGACCTAATCAGCCCCAGCATTTT.

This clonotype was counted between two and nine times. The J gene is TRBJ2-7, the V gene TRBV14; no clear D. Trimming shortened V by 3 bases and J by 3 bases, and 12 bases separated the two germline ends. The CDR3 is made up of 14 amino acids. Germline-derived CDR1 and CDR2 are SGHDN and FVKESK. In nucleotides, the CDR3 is TGTGCCAGCAGCCAGACGACCGTCGGCTACGAGCAGTACTTC. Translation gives CASSQTTVGYEQYF.

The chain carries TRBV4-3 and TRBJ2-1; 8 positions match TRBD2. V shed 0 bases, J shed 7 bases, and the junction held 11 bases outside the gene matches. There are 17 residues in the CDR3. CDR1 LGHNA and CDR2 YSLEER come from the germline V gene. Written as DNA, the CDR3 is TGCGCCAGCAGCCAAGAAGTTGCAGCGGGAGCTCGGAATGAGCAGTTCTTC. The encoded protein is CASSQEVAAGARNEQFF.

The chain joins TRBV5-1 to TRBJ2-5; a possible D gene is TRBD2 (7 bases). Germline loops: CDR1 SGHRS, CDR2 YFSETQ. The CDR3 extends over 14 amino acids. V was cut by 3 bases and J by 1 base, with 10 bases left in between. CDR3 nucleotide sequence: TGCGCCAGCAGCTCCGCGGGGGCCCAAGAGACCCAGTACTTC. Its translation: CASSSAGAQETQYF.

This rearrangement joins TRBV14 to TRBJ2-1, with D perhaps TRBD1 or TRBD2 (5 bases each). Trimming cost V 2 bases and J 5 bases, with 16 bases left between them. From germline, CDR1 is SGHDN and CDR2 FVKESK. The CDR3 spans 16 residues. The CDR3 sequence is CASSQISGAAHNEQFF. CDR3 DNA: TGTGCCAGCAGCCAAATCTCCGGGGCCGCCCACAATGAGCAGTTCTTC.

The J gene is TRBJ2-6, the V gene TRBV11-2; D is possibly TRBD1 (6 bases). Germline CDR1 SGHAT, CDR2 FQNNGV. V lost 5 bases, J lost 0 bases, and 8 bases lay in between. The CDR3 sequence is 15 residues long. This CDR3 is CASSPTGSGANVLTF. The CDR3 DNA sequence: TGTGCCAGCAGCCCGACAGGCTCTGGGGCCAACGTCCTGACTTTC.

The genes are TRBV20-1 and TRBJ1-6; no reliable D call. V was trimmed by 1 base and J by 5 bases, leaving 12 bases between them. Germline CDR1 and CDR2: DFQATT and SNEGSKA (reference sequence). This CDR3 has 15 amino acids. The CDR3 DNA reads TGCAGTGCTAGAGGTATCTCAAGTGATAATTCACCCCTCCACTTT. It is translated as CSARGISSDNSPLHF.

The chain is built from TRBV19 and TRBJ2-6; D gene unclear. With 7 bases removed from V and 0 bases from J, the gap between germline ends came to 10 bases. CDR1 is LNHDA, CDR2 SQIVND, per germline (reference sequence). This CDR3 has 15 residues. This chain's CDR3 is CASNAARSGANVLTF. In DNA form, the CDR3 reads TGTGCCAGTAACGCTGCCCGCTCTGGGGCCAACGTCCTGACTTTC.

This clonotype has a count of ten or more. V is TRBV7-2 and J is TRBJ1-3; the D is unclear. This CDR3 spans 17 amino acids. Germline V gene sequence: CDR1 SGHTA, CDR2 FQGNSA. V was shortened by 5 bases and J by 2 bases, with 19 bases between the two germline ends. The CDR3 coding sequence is TGTGCCAGCAGCCCCGTGGGAGGAGGTACCCCTGGAAACACCATATATTTT. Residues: CASSPVGGGTPGNTIYF.

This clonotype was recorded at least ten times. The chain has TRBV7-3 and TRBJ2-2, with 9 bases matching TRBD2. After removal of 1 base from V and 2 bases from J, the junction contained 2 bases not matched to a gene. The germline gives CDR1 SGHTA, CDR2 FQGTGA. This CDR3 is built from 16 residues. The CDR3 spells CASSLRAGGNTGELFF. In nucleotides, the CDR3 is TGTGCCAGCAGCTTAAGAGCGGGGGGTAACACCGGGGAGCTGTTTTTT.

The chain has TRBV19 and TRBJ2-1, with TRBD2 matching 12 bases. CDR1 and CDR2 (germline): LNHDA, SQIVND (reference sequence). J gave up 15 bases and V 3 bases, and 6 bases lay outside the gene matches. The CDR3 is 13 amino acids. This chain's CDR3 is CASSITSGRTGFF. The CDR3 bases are TGTGCCAGTAGTATTACTAGCGGGAGGACGGGGTTCTTC.

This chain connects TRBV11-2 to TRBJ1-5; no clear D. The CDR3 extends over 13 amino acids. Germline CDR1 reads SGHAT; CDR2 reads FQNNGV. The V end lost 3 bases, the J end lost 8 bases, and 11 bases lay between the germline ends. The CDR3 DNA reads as TGTGCCAGCAGCTTGAGCTTTCGGGAGCCCCAGCATTTT. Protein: CASSLSFREPQHF.

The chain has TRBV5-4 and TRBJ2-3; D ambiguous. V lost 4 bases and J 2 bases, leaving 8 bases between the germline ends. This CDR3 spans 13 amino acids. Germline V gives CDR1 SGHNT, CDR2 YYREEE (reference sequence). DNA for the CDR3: TGTGCCAGCAGCCCAGTAGTCACAGATACGCAGTATTTT. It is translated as CASSPVVTDTQYF.

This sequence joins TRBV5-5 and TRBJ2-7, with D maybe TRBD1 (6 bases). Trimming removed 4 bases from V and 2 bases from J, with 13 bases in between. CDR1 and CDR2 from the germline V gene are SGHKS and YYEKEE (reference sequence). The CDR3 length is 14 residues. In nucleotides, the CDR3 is TGTGCCAGCAGCCTAGGGGGTTGGGCCTACGAGCAGTACTTC. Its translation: CASSLGGWAYEQYF.

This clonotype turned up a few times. The CDR3 loop is CASSLESGSNQPQHF. The CDR3 region has the DNA TGTGCCAGCAGCTTAGAATCCGGTAGCAATCAGCCCCAGCATTTT. The V gene is TRBV7-9, the J gene TRBJ1-5; no definite D call. The length of the CDR3 is 15 residues. V was pared by 1 base and J by 0 bases, with 7 bases between. From germline, CDR1 is SEHNR and CDR2 FQNEAQ (reference sequence).

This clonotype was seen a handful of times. In DNA, the CDR3 is TGTGCCTCTCTGGGGTGGGATAGCACCGGGGAGCTGTTTTTT. It yields the protein CASLGWDSTGELFF. The rearrangement joins TRBV6-1 to TRBJ2-2; no clear D. Germline CDR1 reads MNHNS; CDR2 reads SASEGT. V was pared by 11 bases and J by 4 bases, with 17 bases between. The length of the CDR3 is 14 residues.

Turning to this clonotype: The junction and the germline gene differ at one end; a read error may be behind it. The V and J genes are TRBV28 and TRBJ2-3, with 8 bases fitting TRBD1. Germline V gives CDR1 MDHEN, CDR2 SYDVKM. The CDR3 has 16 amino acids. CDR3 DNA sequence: TGTGTCAGCAGTGCGCACACCAGGACAGGGACAGATACGCAGTATTTT. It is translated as CVSSAHTRTGTDTQYF.